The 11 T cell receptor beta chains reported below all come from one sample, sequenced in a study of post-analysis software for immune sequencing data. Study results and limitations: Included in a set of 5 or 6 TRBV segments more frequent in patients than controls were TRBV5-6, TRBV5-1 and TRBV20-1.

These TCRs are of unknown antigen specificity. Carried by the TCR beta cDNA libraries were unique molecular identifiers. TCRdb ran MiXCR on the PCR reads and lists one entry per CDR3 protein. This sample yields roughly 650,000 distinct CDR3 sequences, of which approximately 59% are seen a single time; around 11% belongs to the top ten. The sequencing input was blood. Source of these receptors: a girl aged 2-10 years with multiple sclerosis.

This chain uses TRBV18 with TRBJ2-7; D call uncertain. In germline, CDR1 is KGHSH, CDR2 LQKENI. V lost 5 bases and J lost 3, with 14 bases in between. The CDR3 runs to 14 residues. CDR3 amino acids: CASSNSGRDYEQYF. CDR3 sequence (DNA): TGTGCCAGCTCAAACTCCGGTCGAGACTACGAGCAGTACTTC.

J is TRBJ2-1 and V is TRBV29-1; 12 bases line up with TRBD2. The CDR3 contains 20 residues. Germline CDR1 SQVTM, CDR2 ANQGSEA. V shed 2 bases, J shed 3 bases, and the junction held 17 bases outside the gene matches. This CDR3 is CSVEHPASGRAVGFYNEQFF. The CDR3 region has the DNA TGCAGCGTTGAACATCCGGCTAGCGGGAGGGCGGTTGGATTCTACAATGAGCAGTTCTTC.

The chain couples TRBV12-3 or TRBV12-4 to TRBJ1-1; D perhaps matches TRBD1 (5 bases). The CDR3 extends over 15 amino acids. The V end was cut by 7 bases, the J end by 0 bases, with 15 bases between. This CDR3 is CASNEIGAVNTEAFF. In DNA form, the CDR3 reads TGTGCCAGCAATGAGATAGGGGCAGTGAACACTGAAGCTTTCTTT.

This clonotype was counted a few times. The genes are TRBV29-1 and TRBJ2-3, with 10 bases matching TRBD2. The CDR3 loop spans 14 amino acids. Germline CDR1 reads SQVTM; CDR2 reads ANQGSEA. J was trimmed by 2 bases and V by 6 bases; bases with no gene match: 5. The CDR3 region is CSVTGLAFTDTQYF. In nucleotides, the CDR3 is TGCAGCGTAACGGGACTAGCGTTCACAGATACGCAGTATTTT.

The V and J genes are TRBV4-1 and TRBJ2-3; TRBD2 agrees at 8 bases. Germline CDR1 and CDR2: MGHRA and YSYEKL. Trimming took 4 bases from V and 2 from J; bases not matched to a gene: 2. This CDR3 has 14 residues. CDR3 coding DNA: TGCGCCAGCAGCCCGGGGGGGAACACAGATACGCAGTATTTT. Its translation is CASSPGGNTDTQYF.

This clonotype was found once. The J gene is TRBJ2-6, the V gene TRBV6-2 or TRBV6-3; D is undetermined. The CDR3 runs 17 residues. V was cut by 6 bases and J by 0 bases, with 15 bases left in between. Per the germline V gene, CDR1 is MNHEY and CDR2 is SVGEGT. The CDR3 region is CASSPYPHGSGANVLTF. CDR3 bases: TGTGCCAGCAGCCCTTACCCCCATGGCTCTGGGGCCAACGTCCTGACTTTC.

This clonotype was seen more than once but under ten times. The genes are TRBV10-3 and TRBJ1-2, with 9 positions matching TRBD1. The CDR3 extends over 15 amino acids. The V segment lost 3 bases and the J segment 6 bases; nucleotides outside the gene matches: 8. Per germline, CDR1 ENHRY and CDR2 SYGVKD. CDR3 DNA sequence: TGTGCCATCAGTGATTCCGGGACAGGGAAGGATGGCTACACCTTC. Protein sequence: CAISDSGTGKDGYTF.

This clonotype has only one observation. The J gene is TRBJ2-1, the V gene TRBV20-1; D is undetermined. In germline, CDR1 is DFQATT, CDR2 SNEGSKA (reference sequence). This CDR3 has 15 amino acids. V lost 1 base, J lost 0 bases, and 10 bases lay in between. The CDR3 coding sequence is TGCAGTGCTAGAGGTTCGAAGAGCTCCTACAATGAGCAGTTCTTC. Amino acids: CSARGSKSSYNEQFF.

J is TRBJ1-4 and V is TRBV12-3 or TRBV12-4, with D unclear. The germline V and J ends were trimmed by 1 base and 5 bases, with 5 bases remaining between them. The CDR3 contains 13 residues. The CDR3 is CASSLDENEKLFF. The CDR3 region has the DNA TGTGCCAGCAGTTTAGACGAGAATGAAAAACTGTTTTTT.

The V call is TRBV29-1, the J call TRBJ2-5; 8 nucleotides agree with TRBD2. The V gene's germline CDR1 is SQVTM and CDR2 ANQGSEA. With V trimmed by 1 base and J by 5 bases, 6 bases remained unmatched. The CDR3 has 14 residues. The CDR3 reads CSVEAAGGGETQYF. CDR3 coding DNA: TGCAGCGTTGAAGCCGCCGGGGGGGGCGAGACCCAGTACTTC. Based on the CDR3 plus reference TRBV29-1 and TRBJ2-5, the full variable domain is SAVISQKPSRDICQRGTSLTIQCQVDSQVTMMFWYRQQPGQSLTLIATANQGSEATYESGFVIDKFPISRPNLTFSTLTVSNMSPEDSSIYLCSVEAAGGGETQYFGPGTRLLVL.

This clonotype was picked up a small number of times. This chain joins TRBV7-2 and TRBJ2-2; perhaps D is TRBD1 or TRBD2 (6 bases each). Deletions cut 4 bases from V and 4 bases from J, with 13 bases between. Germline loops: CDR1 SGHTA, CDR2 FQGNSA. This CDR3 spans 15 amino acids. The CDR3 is CASSSQGGGTGELFF. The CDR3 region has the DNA TGTGCCAGCAGCTCACAGGGAGGAGGCACCGGGGAGCTGTTTTTT.